This TCR beta chain was retrieved from a study of cytotoxic CD8 clonotypes in ibrutinib-treated CLL. About the research overall: Specimens for response were gathered following a median about a year of therapy, spanning 6 to 36.

Produced via immunoSEQ multiplex PCR; TCRdb's table is partial and in-frame only. Of roughly 130,000 clones listed, 75% to 85% were seen once; the top ten hold over 10%. V was clipped by 1 base and J by 1 base, with 8 bases between them. There are 14 residues in the CDR3. Looked up from germline, CDR1 is SGHRS and CDR2 is YFSETQ. In the case of this clone: Antigen unknown.

Overall study results and limits: Higher clonality was seen at ibrutinib response and a return toward baseline at progression. Circulating CD8+ T-cell counts were tracked by baseline clonality, which exceeded that of age-matched healthy donors.

The V call is TRBV5-1, the J call TRBJ1-1, with D possibly matching TRBD1 (5 bases). Sequenced here: PBMCs, sampled after 12 months of ibrutinib treatment. This sequence originates from a human donor with chronic lymphocytic leukemia. CDR3 in amino acids: CASSLNGGNTEAFF. Written as DNA, the CDR3 is TGCGCCAGCAGCTTGAACGGGGGGAACACTGAAGCTTTCTTT. The whole variable domain, filled in from reference TRBV5-1 and TRBJ1-1, reads KAGVTQTPRYLIKTRGQQVTLSCSPISGHRSVSWYQQTPGQGLQFLFEYFSETQRNKGNFPGRFSGRQFSNSRSEMNVSTLELGDSALYLCASSLNGGNTEAFFGQGTRLTVV.